Below, 4 T cell receptor beta chains from the same sample are listed, as sequenced in a study of cytomegalovirus exposure and HLA in healthy donors. Primers: 60 Vbeta forward and 13 Jbeta reverse. Assay used: immunoSEQ multiplex PCR; TCRdb lists only in-frame clones, some missing. The repertoire holds 200,000 or so clones, with approximately 78% as singletons. The source material was PBMCs. These receptors all stem from a man under 40 in good health and CMV-seronegative.

This rearrangement joins TRBV27 to TRBJ2-1; 8 bases align to TRBD1. This CDR3 spans 15 amino acids. Germline V gene lookup returns CDR1 MNHEY and CDR2 SMNVEV (reference sequence). V dropped 4 bases and J dropped 4; count of bases not matched to a gene: 6. The CDR3 bases are TGTGCCAGCAGTTCCCAGGGGACAGGTTACAATGAGCAGTTCTTC. Its protein is CASSSQGTGYNEQFF.

The V call is TRBV27, the J call TRBJ1-2; 9 nucleotides agree with TRBD1. Germline CDR1 reads MNHEY; CDR2 reads SMNVEV (reference sequence). The CDR3 runs 13 residues. V lost 6 bases and J lost 7; bases outside the gene matches: 6. The CDR3 region is CASRSQGASGYTF. CDR3 in DNA: TGTGCCAGCAGGTCACAGGGGGCGTCTGGCTACACCTTC.

This chain links TRBV5-1 with TRBJ2-7, with D uncertain. The V gene's germline CDR1 is SGHRS and CDR2 YFSETQ. V was pared by 0 bases and J by 6 bases, with 7 bases between. CDR3 size: 12 residues. CDR3 nucleotide sequence: TGCGCCAGCAGCTTGGACAGAAGCGAGCAGTACTTC. Translated: CASSLDRSEQYF.

The rearrangement joins TRBV5-8 to TRBJ1-5, with 7 bases lining up with TRBD1. V trimming: 2 bases; J trimming: 6 bases; junction bases outside the gene matches: 8. The germline V gene encodes CDR1 SGHTS and CDR2 YDEGEE. The CDR3 extends over 15 amino acids. The CDR3 protein is CASSFDRDWSQPQHF. The CDR3 DNA reads as TGTGCCAGCAGCTTTGACAGGGATTGGAGTCAGCCCCAGCATTTT.